A selection of T cell receptor beta chains follows, all from one sample in a study of shared T cell receptors in the human thymus. Clones were read by immunoSEQ multiplex PCR, and TCRdb kept only the in-frame ones, dropping some. The table lists some 760,000 clones, 70% to 90% of them singletons. These data are also associated with another study on human thymus T cells.

Sequencing used thymocytes. These TCRs come from a girl under three years old with a congenital heart defect. Both conserved end residues are part of each CDR3. Each record gives: J gene, V gene, CDR3 protein.

TRBJ2-7 | TRBV6-1 | CASSECSSGTRQYF
TRBJ2-7 | TRBV4-3 | CASSQEISGGLNEQYF
TRBJ2-5 | TRBV28 | CASSPQFGETQYF
TRBJ1-1 | TRBV7-8 | CASSNPRGGNTEAFF
TRBJ1-2 | TRBV10-2 | CASSETYRTGEHRDYGYTF
TRBJ2-5 | TRBV1 | CTSTDRGKQETQYF
TRBJ2-3 | TRBV28 | CASSPETSGGAMPVSDTQYF
TRBJ1-5 | TRBV19 | CASKGTGGQPQHF
TRBJ1-1 | TRBV5-6 | CASSSWGGTEAFF
TRBJ1-1 | TRBV9 | CASSAGNMNTEAFF
TRBJ1-3 | TRBV14 | CASSPLPGERIF
TRBJ2-1 | TRBV11-1 | CASSFTDGGNEQFF
TRBJ2-3 | TRBV7-2 | CASSLGVRPPSTDTQYF
TRBJ2-7 | TRBV10-2 | CASSRDRESEQYF
TRBJ1-1 | TRBV7-2 | CASSSLRDSQLNTEAFF
TRBJ2-7 | TRBV30 | CAWSVQTTNRSSYEQYF
TRBJ2-4 | TRBV2 | CASSESSGVSQILAKNIQYF
TRBJ2-3 | TRBV19 | CASSVTYRGESTDTQYF
TRBJ1-4 | TRBV9 | CASSVDPGSTNEELFF
TRBJ2-7 | TRBV7-9 | CASSPRALPLPYEQYF
TRBJ1-1 | TRBV25-1 | CASSDSRDRTRNTEAFF
TRBJ2-6 | TRBV5-1 | CALRPPGGNTGANVLTF
TRBJ1-1 | TRBV6-5 | CASRAQLFAEAFF
TRBJ1-2 | TRBV5-1 | CASSLGYRGQDYGYTF
TRBJ2-2 | TRBV5-4 | CASSLQGRDTGELFF